This T cell receptor (beta chain) was sequenced for a study of early T cells in non-severe SARS-CoV-2 infection. Study details: RNA in bulk from unsorted whole blood was sequenced, and chains were unpaired.

Findings and limits, study-wide: Matches to VDJdb favored anti-spike CD8 responses and missed private and CD4 specificities.

This CDR3 contains 14 residues. V was clipped by 4 bases and J by 5 bases; unmatched bases: 0. Per germline, CDR1 LGHDT and CDR2 YNNKEL (reference sequence). cDNA molecules, individually, were tagged with unique molecular identifiers. Each CDR3 protein is one row after TCRdb ran MiXCR on the 5' RACE reads. The repertoire holds tens of thousands of distinct CDR3 sequences, under 9% seen once, with about 3.8% in the top ten. This clonotype was seen at least ten times. The antigen remains unidentified. The clonotype comes from an adult who was a healthcare worker with PCR-confirmed SARS-CoV-2 infection or an uninfected control (not recorded which). The specimen comprised whole blood, sampled at baseline. The rearrangement joins TRBV3-1 to TRBJ2-2; 11 nucleotides line up with TRBD1. CDR3 region: CASSRDRGTGELFF. The CDR3 DNA sequence: TGTGCCAGCAGCCGGGACAGGGGGACCGGGGAGCTGTTTTTT. The entire variable domain, with the rest obtained from reference TRBV3-1 and TRBJ2-2, is as follows: DTAVSQTPKYLVTQMGNDKSIKCEQNLGHDTMYWYKQDSKKFLKIMFSYNNKELIINETVPNRFSPKSPDKAHLNLHINSLELGDSAVYFCASSRDRGTGELFFGEGSRLTVL.